This T cell receptor (beta chain) was retrieved from a study of cytomegalovirus exposure and HLA in healthy donors. Study summary: Roughly 80 million unique TCRs from HLA-typed donors made up an early data release.

About this clone: Its antigen is still unknown.

Overall study findings and caveats: Later analysis suggested links between common viral pathogens and several top significant clusters. Later analysis placed DRB1 highest and HLA-C lowest in TCR association rates, which differed by HLA locus.

The V end was cut by 4 bases, the J end by 1 base, with 14 bases between. The CDR3 contains 15 residues. In germline, CDR1 is MDHEN, CDR2 SYDVKM. A multiplex PCR was run with 60 Vbeta primers and 13 Jbeta primers. The method was immunoSEQ multiplex PCR; TCRdb's version includes in-frame clones alone and lacks a portion of them. The sample has some 150,000 clones, 68% seen once. The clonotype originates from a man aged 60 to 75 in good health and CMV-seronegative. The V call is TRBV28, the J call TRBJ2-7; D is possibly TRBD2 (5 bases). Material: PBMCs. CDR3 sequence reads: CASSSIAQLSYEQYF. The CDR3 DNA reads as TGTGCCAGCAGTTCTATAGCGCAGCTTTCCTACGAGCAGTACTTC.